A single sample is the source of the 32 T cell receptor beta chains below, sequenced in a study of response to subunit inactivated influenza vaccine. One entry per CDR3 protein results from TCRdb running MiXCR on the RT-PCR reads. The profile covers a few hundred thousand distinct CDR3 sequences, with less than 7.5% appearing a single time and 10% to 15% taken by the ten largest. The sequenced sample was PBMCs from blood, obtained 23 to 25 months after vaccination. These receptors all come from a man aged 45 to 70 who received an inactivated influenza vaccine.

Many counts were recorded for this clonotype. The J gene is TRBJ1-2, the V gene TRBV4-3, with D perhaps TRBD1 (6 bases). The CDR3 has 17 amino acids. The germline CDR1 and CDR2 sequences are LGHNA and YSLEER. The V gene lost 0 bases and the J gene lost 0 bases, with 14 bases spanning the gap. The chain's CDR3 is CASSQDLSQGSNYGYTF. CDR3 nucleotides: TGCGCCAGCAGCCAAGACCTAAGCCAGGGGTCTAACTATGGCTACACCTTC.

This clonotype was seen ten or more times. V is TRBV12-3 or TRBV12-4 and J is TRBJ2-2; D perhaps matches TRBD1 (6 bases). CDR3 size: 15 residues. Trimming cost V 6 bases and J 2 bases, with 13 bases left between them. DNA of the CDR3: TGTGCCAGCAGGAAGAGGACAGCAAACACCGGGGAGCTGTTTTTT. It codes for CASRKRTANTGELFF.

This clonotype was counted ten times or more. CDR3 amino acids: CAWSSSPVNEQFF. The CDR3 DNA reads as TGTGCCTGGTCAAGTTCTCCCGTTAATGAGCAGTTCTTC. The chain links TRBV30 to TRBJ2-1; D remains unclear. CDR3 size: 13 residues. CDR1 is GTSNPN, CDR2 SVGIG, per germline (reference sequence). The V and J ends lost 5 bases and 7 bases respectively, with 15 bases between them.

The chain recombines TRBV14 with TRBJ2-7; D is uncertain. The CDR3 sequence is 12 residues long. Trimming cost V 0 bases and J 5 bases, with 5 bases left between them. Germline V gives CDR1 SGHDN, CDR2 FVKESK. The CDR3 bases are TGTGCCAGCAGCCAAGATTACCACGAGCAGTACTTC. Translation gives CASSQDYHEQYF.

This clonotype was recorded a few times. The gene calls are TRBV2 and TRBJ2-1, with D unresolved. CDR1 is SNHLY and CDR2 is FYNNEI in the germline V gene. CDR3 size: 16 residues. The V gene lost 2 bases and the J gene lost 6 bases, with 17 bases spanning the gap. The CDR3 spells CASSEMLFTVFNEQFF. The CDR3 DNA sequence: TGTGCCAGCAGTGAAATGCTCTTTACAGTTTTCAATGAGCAGTTCTTC.

V and J are TRBV2 and TRBJ2-1, with D unresolved. CDR1 is SNHLY and CDR2 is FYNNEI in the germline V gene. Trimming pared 3 bases from V and 2 bases from J, leaving 8 bases between. The CDR3 has 14 residues. The CDR3: CASSDMRPYNEQFF. Here the CDR3 DNA reads TGTGCCAGCAGTGATATGCGCCCCTACAATGAGCAGTTCTTC. Supplemented by reference TRBV2 and TRBJ2-1, the full variable domain reads EPEVTQTPSHQVTQMGQEVILRCVPISNHLYFYWYRQILGQKVEFLVSFYNNEISEKSEIFDDQFSVERPDGSNFTLKIRSTKLEDSAMYFCASSDMRPYNEQFFGPGTRLTVL.

This clonotype has at least ten counts. The gene calls are TRBV5-1 and TRBJ1-1; D gene unclear. V was shortened by 4 bases and J by 2 bases, with 9 bases between the two germline ends. Per germline, CDR1 SGHRS and CDR2 YFSETQ. This CDR3 has 13 residues. The CDR3, as DNA: TGCGCCAGCAGCGCCGTAGGTAACACTGAAGCTTTCTTT. Protein sequence: CASSAVGNTEAFF.

This chain connects TRBV6-9 to TRBJ1-1; TRBD1 matches at 9 bases. Trimming removed 7 bases from V and 0 bases from J; junction bases left unmatched: 9. The germline CDR1 and CDR2 sequences are MNHGY and SVAAGI. The CDR3 spans 16 residues. CDR3 sequence reads: CASTTGGSGMNTEAFF. The DNA for the CDR3 is TGTGCCAGCACCACAGGGGGCTCGGGAATGAACACTGAAGCTTTCTTT.

This clonotype was detected only a few times. The gene calls are TRBV20-1 and TRBJ2-5, with TRBD2 identical over 10 bases. The junction had 10 bases not matched to a gene; V was cut back by 3 bases and J by 6 bases. Germline CDR1 is DFQATT and CDR2 is SNEGSKA (reference sequence). The CDR3 runs to 15 residues. CDR3 coding DNA: TGCAGTGCTAGCAAGGCTAGCGGGAGCAAACAGACCCAGTACTTC. Translating it yields CSASKASGSKQTQYF.

This clonotype has a count of ten or more. The chain has TRBV4-2 and TRBJ2-1; 12 nucleotides match TRBD1. The CDR3 is 15 residues long. Losses at the gene ends were 4 bases for V and 8 bases for J; bases not matched to a gene: 6. The germline V gene has CDR1 LGHNA and CDR2 YNFKEQ. The DNA for the CDR3 is TGTGCCAGCAGCCGCAGCGGGACAGGGGGCGATGAGCAGTTCTTC. Translating it yields CASSRSGTGGDEQFF.

This clonotype was detected a few times. The rearrangement uses TRBV18 and TRBJ1-5, with D unresolved. Trimming pared 6 bases from V and 3 bases from J, leaving 12 bases between. CDR3 size: 14 residues. Germline assignment: CDR1 KGHSH and CDR2 LQKENI. In nucleotides, the CDR3 is TGTGCCAGCTCGTCTGGGCAAACCAATCAGCCCCAGCATTTT. It encodes CASSSGQTNQPQHF.

J is TRBJ1-6 and V is TRBV6-2 or TRBV6-3; D call uncertain. From germline, CDR1 is MNHEY and CDR2 SVGEGT. The CDR3 is 15 amino acids. With 5 bases removed from V and 10 bases from J, the gap between germline ends came to 18 bases. CDR3: CASSDRDSARSPLHF. The DNA of the CDR3 is TGTGCCAGCAGTGACCGGGATTCGGCCAGGTCACCCCTCCACTTT.

This clonotype has only a few counts. The DNA is omitted, as the CDR3 cannot be located on it reliably, and the CDR3 follows TCRdb's listing. The chain combines TRBV20-1 with TRBJ1-2; the table's D gene call, TRBD1, was not cross checked with the DNA. The CDR3 numbers 13 amino acids, ends counted. Germline CDR1 is DFQATT and CDR2 is SNEGSKA (reference sequence). The CDR3 protein is CSARDSAPGGYTF.

The gene calls are TRBV7-9 and TRBJ1-1; TRBD1 matches at 8 bases. V was clipped by 5 bases and J by 5 bases; unmatched bases: 4. CDR1 is SEHNR, CDR2 FQNEAQ, per germline (reference sequence). The CDR3 has 13 residues. The DNA of the CDR3 is TGTGCCAGCAGCGGACAGGGACAAACTGAAGCTTTCTTT. Translated, it gives CASSGQGQTEAFF.

The table lists this clonotype with a few counts. CDR3 coding DNA: TGTGCCGGACTGGACGGAGGCACAGATACGCAGTATTTT. This encodes CAGLDGGTDTQYF. The chain couples TRBV6-1 to TRBJ2-3, with TRBD2 as a possible D gene (5 bases). In germline, CDR1 is MNHNS, CDR2 SASEGT. The CDR3 extends over 13 amino acids. V shed 11 bases and J shed 1 base, with 13 bases lying between them.

The J gene is TRBJ2-5, the V gene TRBV7-8; D unresolved. V gave up 1 base and J gave up 1 base, with 13 bases separating them. Per germline, CDR1 SGHVS and CDR2 FQNEAQ. CDR3 length: 16 amino acids. In DNA, the CDR3 is TGTGCCAGCAGCTTAGGACTTGGGCGGATCCAAGAGACCCAGTACTTC. It translates to CASSLGLGRIQETQYF.

This clonotype was picked up many times. The rearrangement joins TRBV3-1 to TRBJ2-7; perhaps TRBD2 as D (5 bases). Germline CDR1 LGHDT, CDR2 YNNKEL (reference sequence). This CDR3 is 15 amino acids long. Trimming shortened V by 4 bases and J by 1 base, and 14 bases separated the two germline ends. This chain's CDR3 is CASSPSGIQSYEQYF. The CDR3 DNA is TGTGCCAGCAGCCCCAGCGGTATTCAATCCTACGAGCAGTACTTC.

This clonotype was counted only a few times. J is TRBJ2-3 and V is TRBV7-3; possible D gene TRBD2, 6 bases. The CDR3 is made up of 15 amino acids. Germline V gene lookup returns CDR1 SGHTA and CDR2 FQGTGA. Between the trimmed V and J ends, which lost 0 bases and 2 bases, there was a span of 9 bases. CDR3: CASSLTGSYTDTQYF. The CDR3 region has the DNA TGTGCCAGCAGCTTAACCGGGAGCTACACAGATACGCAGTATTTT.

This clonotype was observed at least ten times. This chain uses TRBV12-3 or TRBV12-4 with TRBJ2-5; D unclear. The V gene lost 2 bases and the J gene lost 0 bases, with 4 bases spanning the gap. CDR3 length: 13 amino acids. The CDR3 reads CASSLKYQETQYF. DNA of the CDR3: TGTGCCAGCAGTTTAAAGTACCAAGAGACCCAGTACTTC.

This clonotype was seen a few times. The genes are TRBV5-1 and TRBJ2-5, with D perhaps being TRBD1 or TRBD2 (5 bases each). Germline assignment: CDR1 SGHRS and CDR2 YFSETQ. Trimming stripped 4 bases from V and 8 bases from J, with 18 bases between. The CDR3 is 14 amino acids. CDR3: CASSNTLGDGTQYF. DNA of the CDR3: TGCGCCAGCAGCAATACCCTAGGGGACGGTACCCAGTACTTC. The whole variable domain, filled in from reference TRBV5-1 and TRBJ2-5, reads KAGVTQTPRYLIKTRGQQVTLSCSPISGHRSVSWYQQTPGQGLQFLFEYFSETQRNKGNFPGRFSGRQFSNSRSEMNVSTLELGDSALYLCASSNTLGDGTQYFGPGTRLLVL.

The chain combines TRBV5-1 with TRBJ2-6; D not resolved. CDR3 length: 19 amino acids. Trimming cost V 4 bases and J 0 bases, with 20 bases left between them. In germline, CDR1 is SGHRS, CDR2 YFSETQ. The chain's CDR3 is CASSSYDTPAFSGANVLTF. The CDR3 DNA sequence: TGCGCCAGCAGCAGCTACGACACTCCCGCCTTCTCTGGGGCCAACGTCCTGACTTTC. Full variable domain (rest looked up from reference TRBV5-1 and TRBJ2-6): KAGVTQTPRYLIKTRGQQVTLSCSPISGHRSVSWYQQTPGQGLQFLFEYFSETQRNKGNFPGRFSGRQFSNSRSEMNVSTLELGDSALYLCASSSYDTPAFSGANVLTFGAGSRLTVL.

In its sample, this clonotype was seen many times. The gene calls are TRBV7-2 and TRBJ2-7, with no clear D. The V gene's germline CDR1 is SGHTA and CDR2 FQGNSA. V was clipped by 5 bases and J by 5 bases, with 13 bases between them. This CDR3 spans 13 amino acids. The DNA for the CDR3 is TGTGCCAGCAGCGTGGACGGTATCCACGAGCAGTACTTC. Translated: CASSVDGIHEQYF.

This clonotype has a handful of counts. J is TRBJ2-3 and V is TRBV18; 8 bases align to TRBD1. The CDR3 runs to 16 residues. With V trimmed by 6 bases and J by 0 bases, 8 bases remained unmatched. Germline values: CDR1 KGHSH, CDR2 LQKENI. CDR3 in DNA: TGTGCCAGCTCCCCGCGACAGGGGAGAAGCACAGATACGCAGTATTTT. Translation gives CASSPRQGRSTDTQYF.

This clonotype was seen only a few times. The chain recombines TRBV20-1 with TRBJ2-3; the D is unclear. The length of the CDR3 is 11 residues. Germline loops: CDR1 DFQATT, CDR2 SNEGSKA (reference sequence). Trimming pared 6 bases from V and 4 bases from J, leaving 8 bases between. DNA of the CDR3: TGCAGTGCCATGGCGGCAGATACGCAGTATTTT. It translates to CSAMAADTQYF.

The J gene is TRBJ2-5, the V gene TRBV7-9; D unresolved. CDR1 SEHNR and CDR2 FQNEAQ come from the germline V gene (reference sequence). V gave up 5 bases and J gave up 5 bases, with 12 bases separating them. This CDR3 has 13 amino acids. The CDR3 here is CASSPPLMETQYF. CDR3 coding DNA: TGTGCCAGCAGCCCCCCCTTGATGGAGACCCAGTACTTC.

This clonotype has a handful of counts. The chain is built from TRBV11-2 and TRBJ2-7, with D uncertain. Per germline, CDR1 SGHAT and CDR2 FQNNGV. There are 14 residues in the CDR3. Trimming took 1 base from V and 1 from J, leaving 8 bases between them. CDR3: CASSLVLGSYEQYF. CDR3 bases: TGTGCCAGCAGCTTAGTCCTGGGATCCTACGAGCAGTACTTC.

This clonotype was seen ten or more times. This chain uses TRBV5-1 with TRBJ1-5, with 8 bases that match TRBD1. The CDR3 is 15 amino acids. Germline assignment: CDR1 SGHRS and CDR2 YFSETQ. Trimming at V came to 3 bases and at J to 6 bases, leaving 8 bases not matched to a gene. The DNA for the CDR3 is TGCGCCAGCAGCTACCAGGGGGCGGTTGGTCAGCCCCAGCATTTT. Amino acids: CASSYQGAVGQPQHF.

A few counts support this clonotype. The chain has TRBV4-2 and TRBJ2-3, with D perhaps given as TRBD1 or TRBD2 (6 bases each). V was clipped by 3 bases and J by 0 bases, with 13 bases between them. CDR1 and CDR2 from the germline V gene are LGHNA and YNFKEQ. This CDR3 has 16 amino acids. The DNA for the CDR3 is TGTGCCAGCAGCCACCCTTTCGGGGGCAGCACAGATACGCAGTATTTT. Its protein product is CASSHPFGGSTDTQYF.

The chain is built from TRBV5-5 and TRBJ2-7; TRBD1 matches 7 bases. The CDR3 consists of 15 residues. Germline CDR1 reads SGHKS; CDR2 reads YYEKEE (reference sequence). The J segment lost 0 bases and the V segment lost 4 bases, leaving 7 bases of the junction unmatched. The CDR3: CASSLGQTNSYEQYF. The DNA for the CDR3 is TGTGCCAGCAGCCTGGGACAGACTAACTCCTACGAGCAGTACTTC.

There are a few counts of this clonotype. This chain uses TRBV5-5 with TRBJ1-1, with no clear D. Germline V gene lookup returns CDR1 SGHKS and CDR2 YYEKEE (reference sequence). V gave up 5 bases and J gave up 1 base, with 12 bases separating them. The CDR3 has 14 residues. The CDR3 DNA follows: TGTGCCAGCAGTGAGGGATCTTGGAACACTGAAGCTTTCTTT. Its protein product is CASSEGSWNTEAFF. The whole variable domain, remainder taken from reference TRBV5-5 and TRBJ1-1, is DAGVTQSPTHLIKTRGQQVTLRCSPISGHKSVSWYQQVLGQGPQFIFQYYEKEERGRGNFPDRFSARQFPNYSSELNVNALLLGDSALYLCASSEGSWNTEAFFGQGTRLTVV.

In its sample, this clonotype was seen many times. The chain combines TRBV3-1 with TRBJ1-3; D gene ambiguous. V dropped 0 bases and J dropped 3 bases, with 6 bases sitting between them. The CDR3 consists of 14 residues. Germline-derived CDR1 and CDR2 are LGHDT and YNNKEL (reference sequence). CDR3 protein: CASSQEVFGNTIYF. CDR3 in DNA: TGTGCCAGCAGCCAAGAGGTTTTTGGAAACACCATATATTTT.

This clonotype was seen many times. The CDR3 reads CASSRGGEPQYF. CDR3 coding DNA: TGCGCCAGCAGCCGGGGGGGAGAACCGCAGTATTTT. This chain joins TRBV5-1 and TRBJ2-3; 8 nucleotides agree with TRBD2. The germline CDR1 and CDR2 sequences are SGHRS and YFSETQ. CDR3 length equals 12 residues. J lost 10 bases, V lost 4 bases, and 5 bases had no gene match.